The clone carrying this TCR beta chain was observed a few times. This sample is part of a study of T-cell reconstitution after alpha-beta-depleted transplantation in children. Germline lookup yields CDR1 DFQATT and CDR2 SNEGSKA (reference sequence). The CDR3 is 15 residues long. The V and J ends lost 0 bases and 2 bases respectively, with 14 bases between them. The TCRbeta library incorporated unique molecular identifiers. TCRdb re-called the PCR reads with MiXCR, one entry per CDR3 protein. Of approximately 980,000 distinct CDR3 sequences in the sample, roughly 29% are singletons; the top ten hold roughly 31%.

The material sequenced was PBMCs, mostly from graft donor cells, taken 360 days after TCRalphabeta/CD19-depleted stem cell transplant. The V gene is TRBV20-1, the J gene TRBJ2-7; no definite D call. The TCR comes from a boy in the first two years of life who had a stem cell transplant for SCID, so the T cells may come from the graft donor. Here the CDR3 reads CSARDSPSSPYEQYF. The CDR3 DNA follows: TGCAGTGCTAGAGACAGCCCTTCTTCCCCCTACGAGCAGTACTTC.